The present T cell receptor (beta chain) was sequenced within a study of blood T cell repertoires in COVID-19. Germline CDR1 reads SEHNR; CDR2 reads FQNEAQ (reference sequence). After removal of 1 base from V and 5 bases from J, the junction contained 2 bases not matched to a gene. The CDR3 contains 15 residues. Method: immunoSEQ multiplex PCR; TCRdb's copy keeps in-frame clones and lacks some. The sample lists approximately 360,000 clones, roughly 86% occurring once. The study assigned cohorts using participant-reported clinical history. The table lists this clone with a few counts. Sequencing input: PBMCs or T cells enriched from blood (not recorded which). The J gene is TRBJ2-2, the V gene TRBV7-9; 9 nucleotides agree with TRBD1. The receptor was derived from a man in his forties in a cohort exposed to, infected with or recovered from COVID-19 (not recorded which). CDR3 DNA: TGTGCCAGCAGCTTAGGGACAGGGGTTACCGGGGAGCTGTTTTTT. Amino acid sequence: CASSLGTGVTGELFF. Full variable domain (outside the CDR3, taken from reference TRBV7-9 and TRBJ2-2): DTGVSQNPRHKITKRGQNVTFRCDPISEHNRLYWYRQTLGQGPEFLTYFQNEAQLEKSRLLSDRFSAERPKGSFSTLEIQRTEQGDSAMYLCASSLGTGVTGELFFGEGSRLTVL.